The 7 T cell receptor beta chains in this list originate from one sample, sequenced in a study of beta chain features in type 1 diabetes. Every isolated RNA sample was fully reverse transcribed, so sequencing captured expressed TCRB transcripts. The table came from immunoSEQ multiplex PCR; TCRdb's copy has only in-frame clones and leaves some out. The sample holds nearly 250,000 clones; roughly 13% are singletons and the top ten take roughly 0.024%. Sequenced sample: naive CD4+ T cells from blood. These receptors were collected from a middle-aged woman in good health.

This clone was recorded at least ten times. CDR3 amino acids: CAIGGPYEQYF. In DNA, the CDR3 is TGTGCCATAGGAGGTCCCTACGAGCAGTACTTC. The rearrangement joins TRBV10-3 to TRBJ2-7; possibly TRBD2 for D (5 bases). The CDR3 contains 11 residues. V lost 9 bases and J lost 2, with 8 bases in between. Germline CDR1 and CDR2: ENHRY and SYGVKD.

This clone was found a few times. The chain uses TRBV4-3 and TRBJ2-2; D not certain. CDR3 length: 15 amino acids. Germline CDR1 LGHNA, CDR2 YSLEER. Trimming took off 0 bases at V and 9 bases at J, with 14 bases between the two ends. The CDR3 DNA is TGCGCCAGCAGCCAAGAATTGATCTCCAGGAGGGAGCTGTTTTTT. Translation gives CASSQELISRRELFF.

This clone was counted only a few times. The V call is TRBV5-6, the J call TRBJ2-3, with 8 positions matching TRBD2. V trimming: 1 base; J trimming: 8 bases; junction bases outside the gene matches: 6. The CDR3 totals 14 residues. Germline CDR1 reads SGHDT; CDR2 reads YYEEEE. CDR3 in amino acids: CASSLTAGASTQYF. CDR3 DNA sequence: TGTGCCAGCAGCTTGACAGCGGGGGCCAGTACGCAGTATTTT.

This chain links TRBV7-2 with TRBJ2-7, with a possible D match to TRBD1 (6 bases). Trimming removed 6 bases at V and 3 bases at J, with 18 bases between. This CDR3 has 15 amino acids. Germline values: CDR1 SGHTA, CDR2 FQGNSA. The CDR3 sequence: CASSFAVGGDYEQYF. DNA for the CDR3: TGTGCCAGCAGTTTTGCAGTAGGGGGAGACTACGAGCAGTACTTC.

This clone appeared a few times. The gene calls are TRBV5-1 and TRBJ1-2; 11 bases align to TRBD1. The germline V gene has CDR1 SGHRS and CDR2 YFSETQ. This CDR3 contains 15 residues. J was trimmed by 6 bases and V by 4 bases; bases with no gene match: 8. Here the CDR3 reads CASSQYRDRGDGYTF. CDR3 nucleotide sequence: TGCGCCAGCAGCCAATATCGGGACAGGGGGGATGGCTACACCTTC. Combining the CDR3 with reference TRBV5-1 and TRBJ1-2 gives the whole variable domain KAGVTQTPRYLIKTRGQQVTLSCSPISGHRSVSWYQQTPGQGLQFLFEYFSETQRNKGNFPGRFSGRQFSNSRSEMNVSTLELGDSALYLCASSQYRDRGDGYTFGSGTRLTVV.

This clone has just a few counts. The CDR3 DNA follows: TGTGCCAGCAGCCAGCAAATTATCGGGTTCAAGACCCAGTACTTC. Translated, it gives CASSQQIIGFKTQYF. The chain carries TRBV4-2 and TRBJ2-5; D ambiguous. V shed 3 bases and J shed 6 bases, with 17 bases lying between them. The CDR3 is 15 residues long. Germline loops: CDR1 LGHNA, CDR2 YNFKEQ.

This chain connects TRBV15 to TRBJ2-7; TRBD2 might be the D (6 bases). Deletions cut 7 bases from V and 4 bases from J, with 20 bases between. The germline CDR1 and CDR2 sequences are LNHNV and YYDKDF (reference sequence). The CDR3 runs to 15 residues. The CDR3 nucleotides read TGTGCCACCACCCGTGACGGGGGATCGGTTTACGAGCAGTACTTC. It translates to CATTRDGGSVYEQYF. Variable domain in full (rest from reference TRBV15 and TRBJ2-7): DAMVIQNPRYQVTQFGKPVTLSCSQTLNHNVMYWYQQKSSQAPKLLFHYYDKDFNNEADTPDNFQSRRPNTSFCFLDIRSPGLGDTAMYLCATTRDGGSVYEQYFGPGTRLTVT.